Following are 4 T cell receptor beta chains from one sample sequenced in a study of radiation and T cells in renal cell carcinoma. Profiled with immunoSEQ multiplex PCR; TCRdb holds only in-frame clones, not every one. The repertoire holds around 120,000 clones, with over 75% as singletons. Time point meaning: blood 2 weeks post-SBRT. The treatment: 15 Gy SBRT to primary tumor, nephrectomy 4 weeks later. Source: blood, taken from a patient whose treatment included radiotherapy and nephrectomy. The receptors were sampled from a woman aged 60-75 years with renal cell carcinoma.

V usage is TRBV5-1 and J usage is TRBJ2-7; weak D call: TRBD1 (8 bases). Trimming removed 0 bases from V and 4 bases from J, with 17 bases in between. Germline CDR1 SGHRS, CDR2 YFSETQ. The CDR3 loop spans 16 amino acids. For the CDR3, the DNA is TGCGCCAGCAGCTTGGGGCAGGGGGCGCGGGGGTACGAGCAGTACTTC. Translating it yields CASSLGQGARGYEQYF. Drawing the rest from reference TRBV5-1 and TRBJ2-7, the complete variable domain is KAGVTQTPRYLIKTRGQQVTLSCSPISGHRSVSWYQQTPGQGLQFLFEYFSETQRNKGNFPGRFSGRQFSNSRSEMNVSTLELGDSALYLCASSLGQGARGYEQYFGPGTRLTVT.

This clone came up once. The V and J genes are TRBV19 and TRBJ1-2; 7 bases fit TRBD1. With V trimmed by 6 bases and J by 6 bases, 4 bases remained unmatched. The CDR3 sequence is 12 residues long. In germline, CDR1 is LNHDA, CDR2 SQIVND (reference sequence). The CDR3 loop is CASSHTGDGYTF. The DNA of the CDR3 is TGTGCCAGTAGCCATACAGGGGATGGCTACACCTTC. Combining the CDR3 with reference TRBV19 and TRBJ1-2 gives the whole variable domain DGGITQSPKYLFRKEGQNVTLSCEQNLNHDAMYWYRQDPGQGLRLIYYSQIVNDFQKGDIAEGYSVSREKKESFPLTVTSAQKNPTAFYLCASSHTGDGYTFGSGTRLTVV.

The rearrangement joins TRBV6-6 to TRBJ1-6; 8 bases fit TRBD1. The V gene end was trimmed by 6 bases and the J gene end by 6 bases; junction bases not matched to a gene: 4. Germline V gene lookup returns CDR1 MNHNY and CDR2 SVGAGI (reference sequence). There are 14 residues in the CDR3. The CDR3 bases are TGTGCCAGCAGCGTAACAGGGGGTAATTCACCCCTCCACTTT. It is translated as CASSVTGGNSPLHF.

The sample holds one count of this clone. This chain uses TRBV6-5 with TRBJ2-5, with 10 bases lining up with TRBD1. The V gene end was trimmed by 0 bases and the J gene end by 5 bases; junction bases not matched to a gene: 3. The CDR3 spans 15 residues. CDR1 is MNHEY and CDR2 is SVGAGI in the germline V gene. The CDR3 sequence: CASSYSWTGGETQYF. The CDR3 DNA is TGTGCCAGCAGTTACTCATGGACAGGGGGGGAGACCCAGTACTTC.